The 2 T cell receptor beta chains reported below all come from one sample, sequenced in a study of T-cell memory formation after mild COVID-19. One entry per CDR3 protein, called by TCRdb with MiXCR from the 5' RACE reads. The sample shows about 260,000 distinct CDR3 sequences, roughly a sixth of them seen only once. The specimen sequenced was PBMCs or a T cell subset sorted from them (not recorded which). The source is a young man who had mild COVID-19 (a few samples of this study predate the infection). Cell type and time point are not known.

This clonotype was detected many times. The chain carries TRBV12-3 or TRBV12-4 and TRBJ2-3, with no clear D. CDR3 length equals 13 residues. Trimming took 3 bases from V and 0 from J, leaving 4 bases between them. The CDR3 loop is CASSFGSTDTQYF. DNA of the CDR3: TGTGCCAGCAGTTTCGGAAGCACAGATACGCAGTATTTT.

V gene TRBV7-2 combines with J gene TRBJ2-3; TRBD2 matches 11 bases. The V and J ends lost 5 bases and 6 bases, in that order; junction bases with no gene match: 10. The CDR3 has 16 amino acids. Germline loops: CDR1 SGHTA, CDR2 FQGNSA. The CDR3 is CASSTVAGGRVDTQYF. The DNA for the CDR3 is TGTGCCAGCAGCACTGTAGCGGGGGGGCGCGTCGATACGCAGTATTTT.